Below are 6 T cell receptor beta chains sequenced from a single sample in a study of blood T cell repertoires in COVID-19. Clones were read by immunoSEQ multiplex PCR, and TCRdb kept only the in-frame ones, dropping some. In the table there are approximately 240,000 clones, 70% to 85% of which are singletons. The source material was peripheral blood. Receptor source: a woman between 40 and 55 years old with active or convalescent COVID-19.

The rearrangement joins TRBV10-3 to TRBJ2-3, with 11 bases aligning to TRBD2. CDR1 and CDR2 from the germline V gene are ENHRY and SYGVKD. V lost 4 bases, J lost 1 base, and 10 bases stayed unmatched. The CDR3 is 18 amino acids. For the CDR3, the DNA is TGTGCCATCAGTGGGCTAGCGGGGGGAACTGATCGCACAGATACGCAGTATTTT. The encoded protein is CAISGLAGGTDRTDTQYF.

J is TRBJ2-3 and V is TRBV3-1 (or the pseudogene TRBV3-2); TRBD2 matches at 10 bases. The CDR3 extends over 16 amino acids. Germline lookup yields CDR1 LGHDT and CDR2 YNNKEL (reference sequence). The junction had 9 bases not matched to a gene; V was cut back by 1 base and J by 8 bases. The CDR3 DNA follows: TGTGCCAGCAGCCAAGGGACTAGCGGTCGCATGGGTACGCAGTATTTT. Protein sequence: CASSQGTSGRMGTQYF.

The rearrangement uses TRBV19 and TRBJ1-5, with a possible D match to TRBD1 (6 bases). The CDR3 is 15 amino acids. V lost 4 bases to trimming and J lost 5 bases, with 15 bases between them. CDR1 is LNHDA, CDR2 SQIVND, per germline (reference sequence). The CDR3 here is CASSTGVGRYQPQHF. CDR3 DNA sequence: TGTGCCAGTAGTACAGGGGTTGGGAGATATCAGCCCCAGCATTTT.

The V call is TRBV27, the J call TRBJ1-3; 7 nucleotides line up with TRBD1. Germline V gives CDR1 MNHEY, CDR2 SMNVEV (reference sequence). The CDR3 runs to 15 residues. V lost 6 bases and J lost 1; bases outside the gene matches: 6. The CDR3 here is CASSSTGQSGNTIYF. CDR3 nucleotide sequence: TGTGCCAGCAGCTCCACGGGACAGTCTGGAAACACCATATATTTT.

The chain combines TRBV30 with TRBJ2-7; 9 bases line up with TRBD2. Germline CDR1 reads GTSNPN; CDR2 reads SVGIG (reference sequence). CDR3 length equals 15 residues. The junction had 6 bases not matched to a gene; V was cut back by 1 base and J by 2 bases. The CDR3 nucleotides read TGTGCCTGGAGTGGGGCTAGCGGGGCGGCCTACGAGCAGTACTTC. Protein: CAWSGASGAAYEQYF.

In this sample, this clone turned up a few times. The chain employs TRBV5-1 and TRBJ1-6, with a weak D call TRBD1 (6 bases). V was shortened by 4 bases and J by 10 bases, with 15 bases between the two germline ends. Germline values: CDR1 SGHRS, CDR2 YFSETQ. CDR3 length: 14 amino acids. In DNA form, the CDR3 reads TGCGCCAGCAGCCAACTACAGGGCCGGTCACCCCTCCACTTT. This translates into CASSQLQGRSPLHF.